The source of this T cell receptor (beta chain) is a study of blood T cell repertoires in COVID-19. The junction had 5 bases not matched to a gene; V was cut back by 4 bases and J by 7 bases. The germline gives CDR1 SGHDT, CDR2 YYEEEE. CDR3 length: 14 amino acids. Data came from immunoSEQ multiplex PCR; TCRdb stores just in-frame clones and leaves some out. The table includes under 140,000 clones, around 68% detected once. The receptor was isolated from a woman aged 55-69 years with acute or convalescent COVID-19. The V call is TRBV5-6, the J call TRBJ1-5, with TRBD1 matching over 10 bases. The specimen sequenced was peripheral blood. This CDR3 is CASSAGTGVQPQHF. CDR3 nucleotides: TGTGCCAGCAGCGCTGGGACAGGGGTACAGCCCCAGCATTTT.